Here is one T cell receptor beta chain with its context. Its antigen is currently not known. Base qualities were left out, and no much larger clone turns up one base away. CDR1 and CDR2 were assigned from the germline V gene as LGHNA and YSLEER. The CDR3 contains 15 residues, cysteine and phenylalanine counted. Only the CDR3 portion is preserved as DNA: 45 bases, with reading frame beginning at the first base. Trimming leaves V shorter by 4 bases and J shorter by 4 bases, with the junction holding 9 bases beyond the gene matches. The record originates from a study of blood T cell repertoires in COVID-19 (dated by TCRdb to the early 2020s). For the wider study: Samples covering the acute and convalescent phases of COVID-19 were provided by collaborators in the United States, Italy and Spain. The material from the prospective study consisted of cDNA or gDNA derived from T cells, B-cell-depleted T cells, or PBMCs. Deeply sampled blood TCRbeta repertoires from subjects exposed to, actively infected with, or recovered from COVID-19 were included in the dataset. The repertoires were released in a freely available public database intended as a resource for research on the immune response to SARS-CoV-2. The samples were drawn from two sources: the first 160 participants of the ongoing ImmuneRACE study, and 1,200 or so subjects contributed by 6 global collaborators. Nearly every sample came with metadata listing a de-identified subject ID, COVID-19 status, age in years and sex. Where available, HLA class I and class II types were obtained from metadata supplied by the sample provider rather than from assay-based typing.

In Seattle, one collaborating source enrolled patients while the infection was active and tracked those patients longitudinally over the course of disease. Collaborating institutions collected whole blood in K2EDTA tubes following their own protocols. For TCRbeta analysis, collaborators shipped samples as frozen whole blood, isolated PBMCs, or DNA extracted from either of those sample types. TCRbeta CDR3 regions were amplified from genomic DNA by means of the immunoSEQ Assay, a bias-controlled multiplex PCR. As for the authors' bioinformatics: The number of nucleated cells in each sample was estimated from the amplification of reference gene primers within the assay. To quantify the absolute abundance of each unique TCRbeta CDR3 rearrangement, sequence reads were collapsed and filtered. Productive Simpson clonality was computed per sample as the square root of Simpson's diversity index over productive rearrangements. Imported from immuneACCESS, the table was reduced by TCRdb to in-frame sequences with V and J called. These copies leave out some clones; in studies compared against another copy, an unresolved V gene accounts for under half, and the cause of the remainder is not known. D and trimming come from the DNA, and the V and J calls and clone size come from that table. This sample lists roughly 300,000 clones; approximately 84% were detected once. The ten largest clones add up to around 1.6% of the sample.

Study-wide findings and limitations: How much clinical and demographic metadata was included differed by source and by participant, and the metadata was provided uncurated.

The TCR comes from a human donor with COVID-19, enrolled during active disease. The donor label of this sample is uncertain. The sequencing sample was made of peripheral blood. The chain couples TRBV4-3 to TRBJ1-2; TRBD1 aligns with 7 central bases. The CDR3 protein sequence reads: CASSLGRQGFYGYTF. The DNA sequence is TGCGCCAGCAGCCTCGGGAGACAGGGCTTCTATGGCTACACCTTC.